This TCR beta chain comes out of a study of T cells in Graves' hyperthyroidism and ophthalmopathy. Diagnosis relied on clinical symptoms, serum thyroxine and TRAb, thyroid ultrasound and orbital computed tomography. It was RNA transcripts that yielded the amplified TCR beta CDR3 regions. HTBI primers were used for first-round RT-PCR of the TCR CDR3. TCRdb itself ran the multiplex PCR reads through MiXCR, one entry per CDR3 protein. Among hundreds of thousands of distinct CDR3 sequences listed, around 21% were seen once. The CDR3 has 13 amino acids. CDR1 and CDR2 (germline): ENHRY, SYGVKD. V lost 2 bases and J 10 bases, leaving 12 bases between the germline ends.

This sequence joins TRBV10-3 and TRBJ2-1, with TRBD1 as a possible D gene (6 bases). Material for sequencing was blood. This TCR was sampled from a man aged 30 to 45 with Graves' ophthalmopathy. As DNA, the CDR3 is TGTGCCATCAGTGAGAGGAACAGGGACGAGCAGTTCTTC. This translates into CAISERNRDEQFF.